This T cell receptor (beta chain) was recovered during a study of cytotoxic CD8 clonotypes in ibrutinib-treated CLL. Study overall: Response sampling took place at median roughly twelve months of treatment, range 6 to 36. Broader study findings: Clonality, elevated at ibrutinib response, dropped back toward baseline at progression. Pretreatment clonality was elevated relative to age-matched healthy donors and paralleled circulating CD8+ T-cell counts.

The intended depth for sequencing was 1 in 200,000 to 1 in 1 million T cells. TCRdb keeps only in-frame clones here, not all; method: immunoSEQ multiplex PCR. Among about 330,000 clones listed, 67% were seen once. In regard to this clone: The antigen is not known.

The clonotype originates from a human donor with chronic lymphocytic leukemia. The material was PBMCs, obtained after 36 months of ibrutinib treatment.

The CDR3 loop reads CASSPGQGFAGANVLTF. DNA for the CDR3: TGTGCCAGCTCACCAGGACAGGGGTTTGCTGGGGCCAACGTCCTGACTTTC. The V gene is TRBV18, the J gene TRBJ2-6; 9 bases are shared with TRBD1. CDR1 KGHSH and CDR2 LQKENI come from the germline V gene. Trimming at V came to 2 bases and at J to 2 bases, leaving 4 bases not matched to a gene. The CDR3 is made up of 17 amino acids.